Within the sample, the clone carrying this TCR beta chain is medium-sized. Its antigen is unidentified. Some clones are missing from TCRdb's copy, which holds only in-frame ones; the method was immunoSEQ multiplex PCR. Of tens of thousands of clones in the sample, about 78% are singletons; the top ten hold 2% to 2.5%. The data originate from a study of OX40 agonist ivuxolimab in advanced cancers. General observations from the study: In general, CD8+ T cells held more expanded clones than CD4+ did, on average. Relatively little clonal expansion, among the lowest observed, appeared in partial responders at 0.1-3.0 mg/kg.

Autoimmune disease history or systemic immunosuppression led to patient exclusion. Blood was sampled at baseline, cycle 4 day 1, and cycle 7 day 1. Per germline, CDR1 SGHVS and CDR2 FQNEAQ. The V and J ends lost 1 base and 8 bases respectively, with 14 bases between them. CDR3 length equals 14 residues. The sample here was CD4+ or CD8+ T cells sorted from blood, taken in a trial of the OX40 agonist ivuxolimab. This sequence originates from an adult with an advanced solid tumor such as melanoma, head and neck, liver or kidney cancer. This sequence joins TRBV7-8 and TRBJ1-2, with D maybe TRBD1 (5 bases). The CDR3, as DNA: TGTGCCAGCAGCTTAGACGGACATACAGACGGCTACACCTTC. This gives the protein CASSLDGHTDGYTF.